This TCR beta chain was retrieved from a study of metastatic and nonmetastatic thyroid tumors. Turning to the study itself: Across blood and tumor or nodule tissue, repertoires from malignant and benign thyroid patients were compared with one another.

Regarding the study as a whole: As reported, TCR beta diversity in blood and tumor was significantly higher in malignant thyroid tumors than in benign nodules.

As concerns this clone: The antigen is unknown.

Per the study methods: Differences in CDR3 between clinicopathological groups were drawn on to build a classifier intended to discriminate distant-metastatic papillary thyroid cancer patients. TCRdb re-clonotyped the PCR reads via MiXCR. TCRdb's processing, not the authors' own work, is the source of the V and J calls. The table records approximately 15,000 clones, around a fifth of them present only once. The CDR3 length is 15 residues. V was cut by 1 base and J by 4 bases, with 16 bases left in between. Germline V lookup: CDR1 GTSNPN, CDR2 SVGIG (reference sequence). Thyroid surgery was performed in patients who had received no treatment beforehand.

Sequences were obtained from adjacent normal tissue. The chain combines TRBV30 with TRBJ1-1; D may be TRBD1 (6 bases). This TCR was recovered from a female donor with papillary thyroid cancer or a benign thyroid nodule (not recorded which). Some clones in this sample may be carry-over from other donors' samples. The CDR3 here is CAWSGQGIWSTEAFF. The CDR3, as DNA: TGTGCCTGGAGTGGCCAGGGGATCTGGAGCACTGAAGCTTTCTTT.